The 22 T cell receptor beta chains presented below share a single source sample, sequenced in a study of regulatory T cells in long-lasting Graves disease. Time point denoted: newly diagnosed GD, antithyroid drugs for less than 3 months. The TCR library was prepared using RNA isolated from PBMCs. Arm-PCR of CDR3 regions with iRepertoire HTBI primers generated TCR beta libraries. One entry per CDR3 protein, called by TCRdb with MiXCR from the multiplex PCR reads. The table has some 320,000 distinct CDR3 sequences, more than 15% seen once. Sequenced material: peripheral blood mononuclear cells (PBMCs), taken at new diagnosis, from a patient treated with antithyroid drugs. These receptors came from a female donor with Graves disease.

In its sample, this clonotype was seen many times. The chain carries TRBV6-1 and TRBJ2-2; D gene ambiguous. This CDR3 spans 13 amino acids. Germline V lookup: CDR1 MNHNS, CDR2 SASEGT. The germline V and J ends were trimmed by 6 bases and 1 base, with 6 bases remaining between them. CDR3 bases: TGTGCCAGCAGGGCCCAGAACACCGGGGAGCTGTTTTTT. It codes for CASRAQNTGELFF.

The chain combines TRBV5-6 with TRBJ1-4, with D uncertain. The CDR3 runs 14 residues. V was clipped by 2 bases and J by 5 bases, with 10 bases between them. Germline loops: CDR1 SGHDT, CDR2 YYEEEE. CDR3: CASSFGVKNEKLFF. CDR3 in DNA: TGTGCCAGCAGCTTTGGAGTTAAGAATGAAAAACTGTTTTTT.

The table lists this clonotype with many counts. V gene TRBV12-5 combines with J gene TRBJ2-3; 8 nucleotides line up with TRBD2. The CDR3 extends over 19 amino acids. CDR1 is LGHNT, CDR2 FRNRAP, per germline. Trimming took 2 bases from V and 0 from J; bases not matched to a gene: 13. The CDR3 is CASGLPRRASGSSTDTQYF. The CDR3 region has the DNA TGTGCTAGTGGTTTGCCCCGCAGGGCTAGCGGGTCTAGCACAGATACGCAGTATTTT. Complete variable domain (other parts from reference TRBV12-5 and TRBJ2-3): DARVTQTPRHKVTEMGQEVTMRCQPILGHNTVFWYRQTMMQGLELLAYFRNRAPLDDSGMPKDRFSAEMPDATLATLKIQPSEPRDSAVYFCASGLPRRASGSSTDTQYFGPGTRLTVL.

V gene TRBV2 combines with J gene TRBJ2-4; possibly TRBD1 or TRBD2 for D (5 bases each). Germline V gene sequence: CDR1 SNHLY, CDR2 FYNNEI. The CDR3 contains 14 residues. The V end lost 8 bases, the J end lost 4 bases, and 15 bases lay between the germline ends. CDR3 loop: CASAKGGGKNIQYF. In DNA form, the CDR3 reads TGTGCCAGCGCAAAGGGTGGGGGTAAAAACATTCAGTACTTC.

A note on this clonotype: A far larger clone is a single base away, which makes a read error likely. This chain joins TRBV27 and TRBJ2-6, with a weak D call TRBD1 (5 bases). Per germline, CDR1 MNHEY and CDR2 SMNVEV (reference sequence). CDR3 length equals 17 residues. CDR3 sequence reads: CASSRANGRSGANVPTF. The CDR3 bases are TGTGCCAGCAGTCGGGCCAACGGGCGTTCTGGGGCCAACGTCCCGACTTTC.

This clonotype was seen ten or more times. The chain combines TRBV12-3 or TRBV12-4 with TRBJ1-4; D is unclear. V was trimmed by 5 bases and J by 7 bases, leaving 20 bases between them. This CDR3 comprises 16 residues. CDR3 in amino acids: CASSLSSWEGSEKLFF. For the CDR3, the DNA is TGTGCCAGCAGTCTCTCCTCATGGGAGGGTTCTGAAAAACTGTTTTTT.

This clonotype has at least ten counts. V usage is TRBV7-6 and J usage is TRBJ2-3, with 8 bases that match TRBD2. The CDR3 spans 17 residues. Trimming took 1 base from V and 3 from J; bases not matched to a gene: 9. CDR1 is SGHVS and CDR2 is FNYEAQ in the germline V gene. CDR3 loop: CASSLGGAGVGTDTQYF. The CDR3 nucleotides are TGTGCCAGCAGCTTAGGGGGAGCGGGAGTTGGAACAGATACGCAGTATTTT.

The chain has TRBV7-2 and TRBJ2-7; 12 bases agree with TRBD2. This CDR3 region has 15 residues. The germline gives CDR1 SGHTA, CDR2 FQGNSA. The V and J ends lost 5 bases and 2 bases, in that order; junction bases with no gene match: 4. CDR3 coding DNA: TGTGCCAGCAGCCCTAGCGGGAGGGCCCCCTACGAGCAGTACTTC. Protein sequence: CASSPSGRAPYEQYF.

The chain uses TRBV30 and TRBJ2-1, with a weak D call TRBD1 (6 bases). Germline V gene lookup returns CDR1 GTSNPN and CDR2 SVGIG (reference sequence). V gave up 1 base and J gave up 8 bases, with 12 bases separating them. This CDR3 has 13 residues. The CDR3 region has the DNA TGTGCCTGGAGTGCTTCAACAGGGTATGAGCAGTTCTTC. Translated: CAWSASTGYEQFF. The variable domain in full, with the rest retrieved from reference TRBV30 and TRBJ2-1, is SQTIHQWPATLVQPVGSPLSLECTVEGTSNPNLYWYRQAAGRGLQLLFYSVGIGQISSEVPQNLSASRPQDRQFILSSKKLLLSDSGFYLCAWSASTGYEQFFGPGTRLTVL.

This clonotype was seen repeatedly, ten times or more. The gene calls are TRBV2 and TRBJ1-5; a possible D gene is TRBD1 (6 bases). This CDR3 is built from 13 residues. The germline V gene encodes CDR1 SNHLY and CDR2 FYNNEI. Trimming took off 4 bases at V and 6 bases at J, with 10 bases between the two ends. This chain's CDR3 is CASSAGAVQPQHF. The CDR3 DNA follows: TGTGCCAGCAGTGCAGGGGCCGTTCAGCCCCAGCATTTT.

There are many counts of this clonotype. V usage is TRBV2 and J usage is TRBJ1-5; TRBD1 might be the D (6 bases). V was pared by 4 bases and J by 4 bases, with 14 bases between. The CDR3 runs to 15 residues. Germline CDR1 is SNHLY and CDR2 is FYNNEI. This CDR3 reads CASSVGQPSNQPQHF. Here the CDR3 DNA reads TGTGCCAGCAGTGTTGGACAGCCTTCAAATCAGCCCCAGCATTTT.

The chain joins TRBV11-2 to TRBJ2-1; 11 positions agree with TRBD2. The ends lost 1 base at V and 3 bases at J; junction bases unmatched: 5. The germline V gene encodes CDR1 SGHAT and CDR2 FQNNGV. The CDR3 contains 17 residues. The CDR3 reads CASSLGTSGRGYNEQFF. In DNA, the CDR3 is TGTGCCAGCAGCTTAGGAACTAGCGGGAGAGGCTACAATGAGCAGTTCTTC.

This clonotype was picked up many times. V gene TRBV6-1 combines with J gene TRBJ2-1; the D is unclear. CDR1 is MNHNS and CDR2 is SASEGT in the germline V gene. V was trimmed by 6 bases and J by 4 bases, leaving 16 bases between them. The CDR3 runs to 15 residues. CDR3 DNA: TGTGCCAGCAGATCGGCTAGGACCCCATACAATGAGCAGTTCTTC. Its translation is CASRSARTPYNEQFF.

This clonotype has a count of ten or more. This chain joins TRBV5-4 and TRBJ2-3; the match to TRBD2 covers 8 bases. This CDR3 is 16 amino acids long. V gave up 4 bases and J gave up 4 bases; unmatched junction bases: 11. Per germline, CDR1 SGHNT and CDR2 YYREEE (reference sequence). CDR3 loop: CASSARGGLDADTQYF. The CDR3, as DNA: TGTGCCAGCAGCGCCCGAGGGGGACTAGATGCAGATACGCAGTATTTT.

The chain joins TRBV3-1 to TRBJ2-1; the match to TRBD2 covers 14 bases. V was clipped by 0 bases and J by 0 bases; unmatched bases: 1. Germline values: CDR1 LGHDT, CDR2 YNNKEL (reference sequence). The CDR3 has 18 residues. The CDR3 here is CASSQEGTSGSSYNEQFF. The DNA of the CDR3 is TGTGCCAGCAGCCAAGAGGGGACTAGCGGGAGCTCCTACAATGAGCAGTTCTTC.

With respect to this clonotype: A far larger clone differs by one base, so this is likely a read error. V is TRBV11-3 and J is TRBJ1-3; no clear D. The germline CDR1 and CDR2 sequences are SGHNT and YENEEA. This CDR3 contains 14 residues. The CDR3: CASSLLPFGSTIYF. The CDR3 nucleotides are TGTGCCAGCAGCTTATTGCCTTTTGGAAGCACCATATATTTT.

This clonotype was found many times. The chain uses TRBV27 and TRBJ1-4; 7 bases agree with TRBD1. Germline V CDR1 and CDR2: MNHEY, SMNVEV (reference sequence). The CDR3 is made up of 14 amino acids. Unmatched junction bases numbered 3, after V lost 6 bases and J lost 2 bases. CDR3 bases: TGTGCCAGCAGACTACAGGGGACTAATGAAAAACTGTTTTTT. Its protein is CASRLQGTNEKLFF.

The table lists this clonotype with many counts. The J gene is TRBJ2-3, the V gene TRBV28; possible D gene TRBD2, 5 bases. The CDR3 covers 20 residues. The V end lost 4 bases, the J end lost 4 bases, and 30 bases lay between the germline ends. CDR1 MDHEN and CDR2 SYDVKM come from the germline V gene. This CDR3 reads CASSYPLDLEEWRFSDTQYF. CDR3 nucleotide sequence: TGTGCCAGCAGTTACCCTCTTGATTTGGAGGAGTGGCGCTTCTCAGATACGCAGTATTTT. Based on the CDR3 plus reference TRBV28 and TRBJ2-3, the full variable domain is DVKVTQSSRYLVKRTGEKVFLECVQDMDHENMFWYRQDPGLGLRLIYFSYDVKMKEKGDIPEGYSVSREKKERFSLILESASTNQTSMYLCASSYPLDLEEWRFSDTQYFGPGTRLTVL.

At least ten counts were recorded for this clonotype. The chain carries TRBV19 and TRBJ2-5; D could derive from TRBD1 or TRBD2 (5 bases each). V was cut by 8 bases and J by 5 bases, with 15 bases left in between. The CDR3 sequence is 13 residues long. The germline V gene has CDR1 LNHDA and CDR2 SQIVND (reference sequence). CDR3 in DNA: TGTGCCAGTCGCTATGGGGGTGGGGAGACCCAGTACTTC. Translated, it gives CASRYGGGETQYF.

This clonotype was detected many times. The rearrangement joins TRBV11-3 to TRBJ2-3, with no clear D. Trimming removed 11 bases at V and 0 bases at J, with 9 bases between. The length of the CDR3 is 12 residues. CDR1 is SGHNT and CDR2 is YENEEA in the germline V gene. The CDR3 DNA reads as TGTGCCCACGGCAGGAGCACAGATACGCAGTATTTT. The encoded protein is CAHGRSTDTQYF.

The V and J genes are TRBV11-1 and TRBJ2-5; D remains unclear. The CDR3 length is 11 residues. Germline lookup yields CDR1 SGHAT and CDR2 FQDESV (reference sequence). V was pared by 3 bases and J by 9 bases, with 8 bases between. CDR3 DNA sequence: TGTGCCAGCAGCTTCAGTGGGGCCCAGTACTTC. Its translation: CASSFSGAQYF.

There are many counts of this clonotype. V usage is TRBV19 and J usage is TRBJ2-7, with D tentatively TRBD2 (6 bases). Trimming took 1 base from V and 0 from J, leaving 13 bases between them. This CDR3 spans 16 amino acids. The germline gives CDR1 LNHDA, CDR2 SQIVND (reference sequence). CDR3 protein: CASSIGGGASSYEQYF. CDR3 coding DNA: TGTGCCAGTAGTATAGGAGGCGGGGCAAGCTCCTACGAGCAGTACTTC.